This TCR beta chain is drawn from a study of OX40 agonist ivuxolimab in advanced cancers. Study conclusions and caveats: There were also nonresponders showing low normalized T-cell clonal expansion.

Of note for this clone: Its antigen remains unknown.

Between the trimmed V and J ends, which lost 5 bases and 3 bases, there was a span of 20 bases. CDR3 length equals 16 residues. From germline, CDR1 is LNHDA and CDR2 SQIVND (reference sequence). Profiling relied on immunoSEQ multiplex PCR, and the TCRdb table lists in-frame clones only, not all of them. The sample has tens of thousands of clones; approximately 91% are singletons. The source was CD4+ or CD8+ T cells sorted from blood, collected in a trial of the OX40 agonist ivuxolimab. This clonotype was obtained from an adult with an advanced solid tumor such as melanoma, head and neck, liver or kidney cancer. The chain links TRBV19 to TRBJ2-7; a weak D match, TRBD2 (6 bases). CDR3 loop: CASSPRGGNGFYEQYF. CDR3 DNA sequence: TGTGCCAGTAGTCCCCGGGGAGGTAATGGTTTCTACGAGCAGTACTTC.